The sequence of this TCR beta chain was determined in a study of early T cells in non-severe SARS-CoV-2 infection (dated by TCRdb to the early 2020s). About the full investigation: Because TCR sequencing was done on bulk RNA from unsorted whole blood, the alpha and beta chains could not be paired. Paper-wide results and their limitations: VDJdb matching was skewed toward anti-spike CD8 responses and likely underestimated virus-specific expansions by missing private and CD4 specificities.

Library generation was performed with 5' RACE. TCRdb names NextSeq 500 as the instrument used. Unique molecular identifiers were attached to individual cDNA molecules in the TCR library protocol so that sequencing error and PCR bias could be corrected. Sequencing covered both TCR alpha and beta chains, and within each sample the abundances of alpha and beta sequences were tightly co-correlated. The original pipeline was this. Decombinator V4 was used to annotate TCR sequences for V gene, J gene and CDR3. TCRs were defined as expanded if a significant change between any two time points was detected under a Poisson model with p below 0.0001. TCR abundances were normalised to the total number of TCRs sequenced in each sample and reported as counts per million. TRAV1-2 paired with TRAJ12, TRAJ20 or TRAJ33 defined MAIT TCRs, while TRAV10 paired with TRAJ18 defined iNKT TCRs. VDJdb, accessed on 1 November 2021, was searched for TCRs annotated for CMV, EBV and SARS-CoV-2, and TCRs annotated for more than one antigen were excluded. In-frame beta chains were kept once TCRdb had trimmed the public reads at Q25 with fastp and called clones with MiXCR. Rows are combined by CDR3 protein, so each entry shows the most common genes and DNA. It is TCRdb's table, rather than the study itself, that gives the V and J calls and clone size. Present in this sample are around 71,000 distinct CDR3 sequences, about 9% of which were seen just once. The top ten constitute around 15% of the sample.

This clonotype was seen a few times. Its antigen is still unknown. The sample holds no much larger clone one base away, and base qualities are not on file. The CDR3 holds 15 amino acids from the cysteine to the phenylalanine. The CDR3 DNA has 45 bases and is translated from base 1. CDR1 SGHVS and CDR2 FQNEAQ are derived from the germline V gene. V trim: 1 base; J trim: 5 bases; unmatched bases: 5. This was a case-control study nested in a cohort of healthcare workers in London, UK, who had nasopharyngeal swab PCR tests and blood samples taken every week. Between 23 and 31 March 2020, the week of the UK lockdown, healthcare workers were enrolled and then followed up weekly for as long as 16 weeks.

The specimen comprised whole blood, sampled at baseline. The sequence came from an adult who was a healthcare worker with PCR-confirmed SARS-CoV-2 infection or an uninfected control (not recorded which). The rearranged chain carries TRBV7-8 and TRBJ2-7; 10 central nucleotides agree with TRBD1. Here the CDR3 is given as CASSLVGTGVHEQYF. Here is the DNA: TGTGCCAGCAGCTTAGTCGGGACAGGGGTCCACGAGCAGTACTTC.